The present TCR beta chain was sequenced within a study of cytotoxic CD8 clonotypes in ibrutinib-treated CLL. Study in general: On average, each sample had about 250,000 productive templates and more than 75,000 productive rearrangements. Overall study results and limits: Public clonotypes, found uncommonly, either contracted or stayed stable on treatment. Sustained-remission and progressing patients diverged in sampling times. At progression, clonality fell back toward baseline after rising at ibrutinib response.

About this clone itself: The antigen remains unidentified.

Sequencing was performed with immunoSEQ multiplex PCR; in TCRdb, only in-frame clones are kept and a portion is missing. Here the sample spans 250,000 to 350,000 clones, more than 70% being singletons. This TCR derives from a human donor with chronic lymphocytic leukemia. Source: PBMCs, taken at disease progression, from a patient treated with ibrutinib.

The CDR3 coding sequence is TGCAGCGTCGCGACAGGGGGGGCGAGGGCAGATACGCAGTATTTT. Its translation: CSVATGGARADTQYF. The chain couples TRBV29-1 to TRBJ2-3, with 9 bases lining up with TRBD1. There are 15 residues in the CDR3. CDR1 is SQVTM and CDR2 is ANQGSEA in the germline V gene. J was trimmed by 4 bases and V by 6 bases; bases with no gene match: 11.